The present entry profiles one TCR beta chain with its context. Its antigen target is currently unknown. No much larger clonotype is one base removed from it; base qualities were not supplied. This sample is drawn from a study of molecular identifiers for immune sequencing clone quantification (dated by TCRdb to the late 2010s). Some background on the complete study: For a replicate experiment, the RNA from either 20,000 or 100,000 naive CD8 T cells was divided into five aliquots, and four of those aliquots went on to sequencing. CD8 T cells were used in a methods study to benchmark molecular-identifier clustering-based TCR repertoire sequencing (MIDCIRS) and TCR RNA copy counting.

V and J are trimmed by 5 bases and 7 bases, and the gene matches miss 8 bases of the junction. CDR1 SGHAT and CDR2 FQNNGV were looked up in the germline V gene. From the cysteine up to the phenylalanine, the CDR3 has a length of 15 residues. Of all the DNA, just the CDR3 is kept, 45 bases in frame from base 1. General conclusions and limits of the study: In CMV-specific effector cells, clones with more than 20 RNA copies contained over 99% of molecules, whereas in naive cells such clones contained under 1% of molecules. When barcode sub-clustering was omitted, TCR diversity was inflated by chimeric consensus sequences, with chimeras reaching as high as 47%. Spiked-in Jurkat TCR RNA equivalent to a single cell was reported to be detectable even among some 910,000 naive CD8 T cells. Modeling indicated around 2.7 TCR RNA copies recovered per cell, compared with around 9.8 by digital PCR, which implies a capture efficiency of approximately 31%. The naive libraries included spiked-in Jurkat TCR RNA (around 9 copies' worth), and this RNA is not part of the donor repertoire. Highly expanded clone sizes could be underestimated because identical TCR molecules may share a barcode.

Libraries of naive CD8 T cells were generated from about 21,000 to 970,000 sorted cells, with 10%, 30% or 50% of the purified RNA used. Naive CD8 T cells, defined as CD8+CD4-CCR7+CD45RA+, were FACS-sorted into RLT Plus buffer on a BD FACSAria II. Approximately nine TCR copies' worth of Jurkat RNA were spiked into about 19,000-1,100,000 naive CD8 T cell samples to test detection sensitivity. Enrichment of CD8 T cells was performed with RosetteSep CD8+ T Cell Enrichment Cocktail and Ficoll-Paque, after which ACK red cell lysis was carried out. Library preparation used PCR. The run used an Illumina HiSeq 4000. Preparation of bulk TCR libraries followed a previously described approach, with the TCR primers listed in Table S5. Purification of total RNA was performed with the Qiagen AllPrep DNA/RNA kit. Before analysis, reads from multiple sequencing runs of one library were combined. As for the original processing: Reads were retained only if an exact TCR constant sequence was present, and the retained reads were trimmed to 150 nt and grouped according to their 12-nt molecular barcodes. Reads within each barcode group were sub-clustered using a 15% Levenshtein threshold, and quality-weighted consensus sequences were constructed for each RNA molecule. Non-functional sequences were filtered out, along with any lower-count sequence sitting one edit away from another sequence. Based on a fit of two negative binomial distributions, barcode sub-clusters having less than 20% of the maximum read count were discarded. TCRdb reran the public reads through fastp at Q25 and MiXCR, keeping productive beta chains. CDR3 protein duplicates are merged, each entry listing the most common genes and DNA. TCRdb's processing, not the study's, gives the V and J calls here. The sample records about 320,000 distinct CDR3 sequences, about a fifth of which are singletons. Approximately 0.84% of the sample is taken by the ten largest.

The TCR comes from a human donor in good health. Some libraries in this study had Jurkat cell RNA spiked in. This sequence uses TRBV11-2 and TRBJ2-1, with 10 junctional bases fitting TRBD2. The specimen sequenced was naive CD8+ T cells from blood, with Jurkat cell RNA spiked in. The cell subset or site label corresponds to: FACS-sorted CD8+CD4-CCR7+CD45RA+ naive T cells. Read as DNA, the sequence is TGTGCCAGCAGCCTTCTAGCGGGGGTCGATAATGAGCAGTTCTTC. The translation is CASSLLAGVDNEQFF. Reference TRBV11-2 and TRBJ2-1 genes cover what lies past the CDR3, so the full variable domain is EAGVAQSPRYKIIEKRQSVAFWCNPISGHATLYWYQQILGQGPKLLIQFQNNGVVDDSQLPKDRFSAERLKGVDSTLKIQPAKLEDSAVYLCASSLLAGVDNEQFFGPGTRLTVL.